This T cell receptor beta chain comes out of a study of HIV-infected patients and healthy controls. The CDR3 extends over 14 amino acids. From germline, CDR1 is SGHDT and CDR2 YYEEEE. The ends were cut back, 0 bases at V and 8 bases at J, with 12 bases in the middle. MiXCR was run by TCRdb on the 5' RACE reads, yielding one entry per CDR3 protein. There are tens of thousands of distinct CDR3 sequences in the sample; roughly 19% occur only once, and 1.1% to 1.5% lies in the top ten. The sequenced material came from CD4+ T cells from blood. The receptor was derived from a human donor in good health. This chain uses TRBV5-6 with TRBJ2-4; D gene unclear. The CDR3 DNA follows: TGTGCCAGCAGCTTGGGCCGGCTTGTTGACATTCAGTACTTC. Its protein is CASSLGRLVDIQYF.